This entry lists 22 T cell receptor beta chains sequenced from one sample in a study of neurological immune-mediated disorders (dated by TCRdb to the late 2010s). Library prep was done by 5' RACE. Sequencing was carried out with an Illumina HiSeq 2500. TCRdb trimmed the raw reads at Q25, called clones with MiXCR and kept productive beta chains. Rows with one shared CDR3 protein collapse into an entry with the most common genes and DNA. Counted in this sample were approximately 50,000 distinct CDR3 sequences; about 3.7% of them appeared once. Over 5% of the sample is taken by the ten largest. The sample was PBMCs. The receptors originated from a man aged 55 to 70 with multiple sclerosis.

This clonotype was seen at least ten times. The V gene is TRBV2, the J gene TRBJ2-1, with a possible D match to TRBD1 (6 bases). CDR1 and CDR2 (germline): SNHLY, FYNNEI. There are 12 residues in the CDR3. Trimming took 7 bases from V and 10 from J, leaving 14 bases between them. The CDR3 is CASKKSGDEQFF. The CDR3 bases are TGTGCCAGCAAAAAATCAGGGGACGAGCAGTTCTTC.

This clonotype was picked up many times. This chain joins TRBV20-1 and TRBJ2-4; D is unclear. Germline V lookup: CDR1 DFQATT, CDR2 SNEGSKA (reference sequence). Between the trimmed V and J ends, which lost 6 bases and 7 bases, there was a span of 13 bases. This CDR3 has 12 amino acids. CDR3 region: CSALDPANIQYF. CDR3 nucleotides: TGCAGTGCCCTGGACCCCGCTAACATTCAGTACTTC.

This clonotype was counted ten times or more. The CDR3, as DNA: TGCGCCAGCAGCCCATTACAGGGCCCAGATACGCAGTATTTT. Its protein is CASSPLQGPDTQYF. V and J are TRBV5-1 and TRBJ2-3; tentative D call: TRBD1 (6 bases). Per the germline V gene, CDR1 is SGHRS and CDR2 is YFSETQ. The CDR3 is 14 residues long. Deletions cut 4 bases from V and 4 bases from J, with 13 bases between.

In its sample, this clonotype was seen many times. V and J are TRBV6-1 and TRBJ2-7; 10 bases are shared with TRBD1. The germline V gene encodes CDR1 MNHNS and CDR2 SASEGT. After removal of 7 bases from V and 3 bases from J, the junction contained 6 bases not matched to a gene. CDR3 length: 14 residues. CDR3 sequence reads: CASTSGDRGYEQYF. DNA for the CDR3: TGTGCCAGCACCAGTGGGGACAGGGGCTACGAGCAGTACTTC.

This clonotype was seen at least ten times. This chain connects TRBV20-1 to TRBJ2-1; D may be TRBD2 (6 bases). V lost 3 bases and J lost 5, with 20 bases in between. The CDR3 has 16 amino acids. Germline V gene lookup returns CDR1 DFQATT and CDR2 SNEGSKA (reference sequence). The CDR3 nucleotides read TGCAGTGCTAGTGGGACTTACCCCACTCTGAACAATGAGCAGTTCTTC. Translating gives CSASGTYPTLNNEQFF.

Comments on this clonotype: The missing conserved phenylalanine or tryptophan at the end of this CDR3 makes a read error likely. The chain combines TRBV18 with TRBJ2-1; weak D call: TRBD1 (6 bases). CDR3 length: 15 amino acids. Trimming left V 6 bases short and J 7 bases short, with 19 bases between. Germline V gene sequence: CDR1 KGHSH, CDR2 LQKENI. CDR3 coding DNA: TGTGCCAGCTCGGCAGGGGCAAGTGCTACGAATGAGCAGTTCATC. Protein sequence: CASSAGASATNEQFI.

This clonotype was found many times. The chain links TRBV5-1 to TRBJ2-1, with 9 bases matching TRBD2. The germline CDR1 and CDR2 sequences are SGHRS and YFSETQ. After removal of 2 bases from V and 3 bases from J, the junction contained 9 bases not matched to a gene. The CDR3 is 17 residues long. CDR3 DNA sequence: TGCGCCAGCAGCTTAAACCAGCGGGAGGCAGGCTACAATGAGCAGTTCTTC. Translated: CASSLNQREAGYNEQFF.

Many counts were recorded for this clonotype. This chain uses TRBV20-1 with TRBJ2-7, with 8 bases lining up with TRBD1. Looked up from germline, CDR1 is DFQATT and CDR2 is SNEGSKA (reference sequence). CDR3 size: 12 residues. J lost 6 bases, V lost 4 bases, and 5 bases had no gene match. CDR3 bases: TGCAGTGCTACTTCGACAGGGGTCGAGCAGTACTTC. Amino acid sequence: CSATSTGVEQYF.

This clonotype was observed a few times. The rearrangement links TRBV6-6 to TRBJ2-1; possible D gene TRBD2, 6 bases. V lost 5 bases and J 6 bases, leaving 17 bases between the germline ends. Germline assignment: CDR1 MNHNY and CDR2 SVGAGI (reference sequence). The CDR3 is 15 residues long. CDR3 residues: CASSRPGLQSNEQFF. For the CDR3, the DNA is TGTGCCAGCAGTCGCCCGGGACTCCAATCCAATGAGCAGTTCTTC.

This chain links TRBV20-1 with TRBJ2-5; possibly TRBD2 for D (6 bases). Germline V gene data show CDR1 as DFQATT and CDR2 as SNEGSKA (reference sequence). Trimming stripped 1 base from V and 5 bases from J, with 11 bases between. This CDR3 comprises 13 residues. CDR3 amino acids: CSARGPAGETQYF. In nucleotides, the CDR3 is TGCAGTGCTAGAGGCCCGGCGGGGGAGACCCAGTACTTC.

This clonotype has a count of ten or more. The chain combines TRBV5-5 with TRBJ1-2; 12 bases are shared with TRBD1. The junction had 5 bases not matched to a gene; V was cut back by 2 bases and J by 6 bases. Per germline, CDR1 SGHKS and CDR2 YYEKEE (reference sequence). This CDR3 has 15 amino acids. The CDR3 loop is CASSLHRDRGHGYTF. In DNA, the CDR3 is TGTGCCAGCAGCTTACACCGGGACAGGGGGCATGGCTACACCTTC.

This clonotype has at least ten counts. In DNA form, the CDR3 reads TGCAGCGCGCGGGCGGGAGGGGACACCGGGGAGCTGTTTTTT. This sequence encodes CSARAGGDTGELFF. This sequence joins TRBV29-1 and TRBJ2-2; 9 nucleotides match TRBD2. The CDR3 has 14 amino acids. V lost 7 bases, J lost 3 bases, and 6 bases stayed unmatched. Germline-derived CDR1 and CDR2 are SQVTM and ANQGSEA.

This clonotype was seen at least ten times. The chain employs TRBV5-1 and TRBJ1-6; TRBD1 might be the D (5 bases). The CDR3 spans 13 residues. The germline V and J ends were trimmed by 4 bases and 8 bases, with 10 bases remaining between them. Germline CDR1 reads SGHRS; CDR2 reads YFSETQ. The CDR3 DNA reads TGCGCCAGCAGCGGAGACAGAGATTCACCCCTCCACTTT. It yields the protein CASSGDRDSPLHF.

In this sample, this clonotype turned up many times. V gene TRBV7-9 combines with J gene TRBJ1-1; 7 bases are a match to TRBD1. This CDR3 has 16 amino acids. V lost 4 bases and J lost 0; bases outside the gene matches: 8. In germline, CDR1 is SEHNR, CDR2 FQNEAQ (reference sequence). The CDR3 nucleotides read TGTGCCAGCAGCTCCCGGACAGGCAACATGAACACTGAAGCTTTCTTT. It is translated as CASSSRTGNMNTEAFF. The variable domain in full, with the rest retrieved from reference TRBV7-9 and TRBJ1-1, is DTGVSQNPRHKITKRGQNVTFRCDPISEHNRLYWYRQTLGQGPEFLTYFQNEAQLEKSRLLSDRFSAERPKGSFSTLEIQRTEQGDSAMYLCASSSRTGNMNTEAFFGQGTRLTVV.

This clonotype was counted many times. The CDR3 DNA is TGTGCCACCAGTGGGAAGCTGGGCACTGAAGCTTTCTTT. As protein: CATSGKLGTEAFF. This chain links TRBV24-1 with TRBJ1-1, with no clear D. Germline assignment: CDR1 KGHDR and CDR2 SFDVKD. The CDR3 runs 13 residues. Between the trimmed V and J ends, which lost 5 bases and 4 bases, there was a span of 10 bases.

To note about this clonotype: A clone one base away is much larger, so this may be a read error. The conserved closing phenylalanine or tryptophan is absent in this CDR3, likely reflecting a read error. This chain links TRBV10-2 with TRBJ2-5, with a weak D call TRBD1 (6 bases). The germline gives CDR1 WSHSY, CDR2 SAAADI. V was cut by 0 bases and J by 1 base, with 12 bases left in between. This CDR3 contains 16 residues. CDR3 sequence (DNA): TGCGCCAGCAGTGAGTCGTGGGGGCCAGGCCAAGAGACCCAGTACATC. Its translation is CASSESWGPGQETQYI.

The table lists this clonotype with many counts. The chain carries TRBV7-8 and TRBJ2-5; 12 bases are shared with TRBD1. CDR1 and CDR2 from the germline V gene are SGHVS and FQNEAQ. After removal of 6 bases from V and 5 bases from J, the junction contained 10 bases not matched to a gene. This CDR3 has 16 amino acids. Here the CDR3 reads CASSYRRDRGLETQYF. CDR3 bases: TGTGCCAGCAGTTACCGCCGGGACAGGGGGCTGGAGACCCAGTACTTC. Complete variable domain (other parts from reference TRBV7-8 and TRBJ2-5): GAGVSQSPRYKVAKRGQDVALRCDPISGHVSLFWYQQALGQGPEFLTYFQNEAQLDKSGLPSDRFFAERPEGSVSTLKIQRTQQEDSAVYLCASSYRRDRGLETQYFGPGTRLLVL.

By share of the sample, this clonotype is medium-sized. The chain recombines TRBV5-6 with TRBJ1-6; no clear D gene. CDR1 and CDR2 (germline): SGHDT, YYEEEE. The CDR3 sequence is 16 residues long. Trimming cost V 0 bases and J 4 bases, with 11 bases left between them. CDR3 amino acids: CASSLGTHLYNSPLHF. The CDR3 region has the DNA TGTGCCAGCAGCTTGGGAACTCATCTGTATAATTCACCCCTCCACTTT.

This clonotype has ten or more counts. The gene calls are TRBV7-9 and TRBJ2-7; possibly TRBD2 for D (5 bases). Germline V gene lookup returns CDR1 SEHNR and CDR2 FQNEAQ (reference sequence). The length of the CDR3 is 11 residues. V lost 6 bases and J 6 bases, leaving 9 bases between the germline ends. CDR3 loop: CASSRTGEQYF. CDR3 sequence (DNA): TGTGCCAGCAGTCGGACTGGCGAGCAGTACTTC.

This clonotype was picked up many times. The chain combines TRBV6-2 or TRBV6-3 with TRBJ2-5; D uncertain. Deletions cut 6 bases from V and 5 bases from J, with 13 bases between. In germline, CDR1 is MNHEY, CDR2 SVGEGT. CDR3 length equals 13 residues. CDR3 nucleotide sequence: TGTGCCAGCAGGTCTTGGATGAACGAGACCCAGTACTTC. The encoded protein is CASRSWMNETQYF.

This rearrangement joins TRBV15 to TRBJ2-7; 9 bases align to TRBD1. V gave up 3 bases and J gave up 6 bases; unmatched junction bases: 9. The CDR3 has 15 amino acids. Per germline, CDR1 LNHNV and CDR2 YYDKDF (reference sequence). The CDR3 protein is CATSSNPGTGLEQYF. The CDR3 nucleotides read TGTGCCACCAGCAGCAATCCCGGGACAGGGCTCGAGCAGTACTTC.

The chain links TRBV7-2 to TRBJ2-7; 7 bases map to TRBD2. Germline V gene data show CDR1 as SGHTA and CDR2 as FQGNSA. The CDR3 is made up of 13 amino acids. V shed 7 bases and J 3 bases; nucleotides not matched to a gene: 6. CDR3 residues: CASTPGGVYEQYF. CDR3 DNA sequence: TGTGCCAGCACACCTGGGGGGGTCTACGAGCAGTACTTC. Supplemented by reference TRBV7-2 and TRBJ2-7, the full variable domain reads GAGVSQSPSNKVTEKGKDVELRCDPISGHTALYWYRQSLGQGLEFLIYFQGNSAPDKSGLPSDRFSAERTGGSVSTLTIQRTQQEDSAVYLCASTPGGVYEQYFGPGTRLTVT.